This T cell receptor (beta chain) is drawn from a study of cytomegalovirus exposure and HLA in healthy donors. Overall study results and limits: In a later analysis, at a false discovery rate of 0.05, about 17,000 TCR beta sequences matched HLA alleles.

PCR employed 60 Vbeta and 13 Jbeta primers. Sequenced by immunoSEQ multiplex PCR; TCRdb stores in-frame clones only, minus some. The sample consists of some 200,000 clones, approximately 70% of them appearing once. Turning to this clone: Its antigen remains unidentified.

V shed 4 bases, J shed 1 base, and the junction held 6 bases outside the gene matches. Germline values: CDR1 ENHRY, CDR2 SYGVKD. The CDR3 runs to 16 residues. This chain connects TRBV10-3 to TRBJ2-7, with 11 bases fitting TRBD2. The sequence was collected from a man aged 40-50 years in good health and CMV-seropositive. The specimen was PBMCs. In nucleotides, the CDR3 is TGTGCCATCAGTGGTCTAGCGGGGGGTGGGTCCTACGAGCAGTACTTC. This encodes CAISGLAGGGSYEQYF.